This record looks at one TCR beta chain sequence and its context. V was trimmed by 3 bases and J by 6 bases, leaving 15 bases between them. The germline V gene encodes CDR1 LNHDA and CDR2 SQIVND (reference sequence). The CDR3 totals 14 residues. Naive CD8 cells lacked CD45RO and underwent positive selection for CCR7, leaving out terminally differentiated effector memory CD45RA+ cells. The data stem from a study of shared clonotypes between healthy human individuals. Study-level information: A couple of women and a few men aged 18 to 49 made up the donors.

The authors distributed each subset's genomic DNA evenly over several immunoSEQ plates. Sorted-subset replicate PCRs used about 200 ng of genomic DNA. This amount corresponded to approximately 30,000 T cell genomes. TCRdb's table, derived via immunoSEQ multiplex PCR, lists solely in-frame clones and lacks some. The table lists about 2.1 million clones, 93% of them singletons. The V call is TRBV19, the J call TRBJ2-7; D tentatively fits TRBD1 or TRBD2 (5 bases each). The sequenced sample was naive CD8+ T cells from PBMCs. The receptor was derived from a man between 18 and 29 years old in good health. Some clones in this sample may be carry-over from other donors' samples. The CDR3 DNA is TGTGCCAGTAGTATCAAGGCAGGGAGAGGCGAGCAGTACTTC. It encodes CASSIKAGRGEQYF.